This T cell receptor (beta chain) comes out of a study of blood T cells in healthy people across ages. A second PCR of about 7 to 12 cycles used a sample-barcoded 5' primer and a J-beta primer mix. TCRdb re-called the 5' RACE reads through MiXCR, storing one row per CDR3 protein. This repertoire shows roughly 1.4 million distinct CDR3 sequences, roughly 64% found once; its top ten account for over 5%. Germline V lookup: CDR1 SEHNR, CDR2 FQNEAQ (reference sequence). The CDR3 loop spans 11 amino acids. The sequence came from a man aged 18 to 30 in good health. J is TRBJ2-1 and V is TRBV7-9; no definite D call. The tail of the sequence fits TRBJ2-7 better, so the J call may be wrong. Input material: blood. In DNA, the CDR3 is TGTGCCGGCAAGGTTTACAATGAGCAGTACTTC. It translates to CAGKVYNEQYF.